This T cell receptor beta chain originates from a study of chemoradiotherapy in HPV16-positive cancers. Study-level results: Candidate HPV-specific clones and E7-related TCR motifs grew in tumor during treatment.

Notes on this clone: Its antigen is currently unknown.

Method: immunoSEQ multiplex PCR; TCRdb's copy keeps in-frame clones and lacks some. The sample lists 8,000 to 10,000 clones, roughly nine tenths occurring once. The germline V gene has CDR1 MNHNS and CDR2 SASEGT. This CDR3 region has 14 residues. The V and J ends lost 8 bases and 9 bases, in that order; junction bases with no gene match: 11. The sample in question was blood, obtained from a patient who underwent chemoradiotherapy. This chain joins TRBV6-1 and TRBJ2-3, with TRBD2 matching over 10 bases. The sequence was obtained from a human donor with HPV-associated anogenital cancer. The CDR3 nucleotides are TGTGCCAGCTCGGGCCAGCGGGGGGGCGCCACGCAGTATTTT. This codes for CASSGQRGGATQYF.